This T cell receptor beta chain was profiled in a study of Japanese encephalitis immunity and Zika vaccine responses (dated by TCRdb to 2020 to 2022). Broadly, across the study: Included participants received three 5.0 ug doses of alum-adjuvanted ZPIV at weeks 0, 4 and 28. In addition, the TCR repertoires of a few flavivirus-naive individuals were analyzed at weeks 2, 6 and 52 after ZPIV vaccination began. For stimulations, either ZIKV structural-protein peptide pools divided into flavivirus-conserved and non-conserved sets or JEV or YFV peptides matching the pre-vaccination were used. Eleven to twelve participants received one dose of YFV vaccine (YF-VAX) before ZPIV, and about 9 participants were flavivirus-naive. The study tested whether CD4 T cell responses to the Zika vaccine were shaped by prior Japanese encephalitis virus (JEV) or yellow fever virus (YFV) vaccination. Some 12 participants were given two doses of JEV vaccine (IXIARO) 28 days apart, two to three months before the first ZPIV dose. The ZIKV peptides, 15-mers that overlapped by 11 residues, were chosen for containing NetMHCpan/NetMHCII-predicted epitopes with affinity below 50 nM. For TCR sequencing, six representative participants were selected from each pre-vaccination group, and samples were taken at week 0 (after pre-vaccination, before ZPIV) and at week 52.

This clonotype is regarded as medium-sized (0.01 to 0.1%). The sample holds no much larger clone one base away, and base qualities are not on file. General findings and caveats noted by the study authors: Only a subset of trial participants with three doses and adequate samples was analyzed, not the entire vaccinated cohort. The individual peptides behind the cross-reactive responses were not identified because limits on sample size made peptide-pool deconvolution impossible. The samples grouped by participant and showed no similarity across individuals, which suggests that no public TCRs were detected. CD8 T cell responses to ZIKV peptide pools were of very low magnitude and seen in only a few individuals. After ZPIV, a significant decrease in repertoire richness of CD4 T cells responding to conserved ZIKV epitopes was observed in JEV-pre-vaccinated donors. Repertoire similarity across time-points and stimulations was higher in JEV-pre-vaccinated donors than in YFV-pre-vaccinated donors, indicating more clonotypes shared between ZIKV and JEV stimulation.

PBMCs were labeled with CellTrace CFSE and were cultured for 6 days in RPMI containing 8% human serum plus peptide pools at 0.8 to 1 ug/mL each. Unfixed proliferating CD4 T cells were sorted on a BD FACSAria as live CD56-CD19-CD16-CD3+CD4+ CFSE-low cells. The enrolled adults were healthy, and microneutralization screening showed them to be seronegative for ZIKV, JEV, YFV, DENV and WNV. Samples were obtained from a phase 1, double-blinded, randomized, placebo-controlled trial of an alum-adjuvanted Zika purified-inactivated virus (ZPIV) vaccine. Peripheral blood mononuclear cells were isolated using a standard procedure and then kept frozen in liquid nitrogen until they were used. The CDR3 holds 15 amino acids from the cysteine to the phenylalanine. Of the read, only the CDR3 DNA is kept; its 45 bases are in frame from base 1. The germline V gene (reference sequence) specifies DFQATT as CDR1 and SNEGSKA as CDR2. V and J lose 2 bases and 0 bases, and a span of 11 bases separates them.

The library was generated by 5' RACE. Before sequencing, the TCRbeta libraries were pooled in proportion to the number of cells sorted for each library. RNAzol RT was used to extract total RNA from the sorted cells, and cDNA was then synthesized using an oligo(dT) primer together with a template-switching oligo. The TCRbeta V-CDR3-J region was amplified by PCR with Kapa HiFi between a SMARTer oligo primer and a TCRbeta constant-region primer. A second PCR added Illumina adaptors and sample-specific index barcodes, with HighPrep bead cleanup and Bioanalyzer confirmation of a roughly 650 bp band. Libraries were sequenced on an Illumina MiSeq with 2x151 bp paired-end reads. Processing in the source paper ran as follows. Reads were demultiplexed with an in-house Java program, and MiXCR assigned TCRbeta annotations and counted clonotypes. Repertoire overlap used Morisita-Horn indices from the R package vegan, with UPGMA clustering and Circos plots of recurring clonotypes. Shannon diversity and richness were normalized to the highest possible value given the input cell numbers, yielding values from 0 to 1. CDR3beta sequences were aligned with MUSCLE, distances were computed with SeqinR, and multidimensional scaling was plotted in R. The public reads were quality trimmed at Q25 with fastp and then assembled into clones with MiXCR by TCRdb, keeping productive beta chains. A single entry per CDR3 protein holds the most common genes and DNA from its merged rows. What appears here as the V and J calls and clone size reflects TCRdb's work, not the paper's. Present in this sample are more than 1,500 distinct CDR3 sequences, 5% to 5.5% of which were seen just once. In total, the top ten clones hold approximately 30% of the sample.

Recombination connected TRBV20-1 to TRBJ2-1, and perhaps TRBD1 as D gene, on 5 matching bases. The starting material was antigen-activated CD4+ T cells from blood, cultured, obtained during a Zika inactivated vaccine study. The sequence was obtained from an adult woman who received an inactivated Zika virus vaccine. The CDR3: CSARSGLGSYNEQFF. The DNA reads TGCAGTGCTAGATCAGGGTTGGGCTCCTACAATGAGCAGTTCTTC.